A selection of T cell receptor beta chains follows, all from one sample in a study of beta chain features in type 1 diabetes. Clones were read by immunoSEQ multiplex PCR, and TCRdb kept only the in-frame ones, dropping some. The sample includes about 660,000 clones, roughly 13% of them seen just once. Sequencing was done on a sample of naive CD4+ T cells from blood. These receptors came from a man aged 18-30 years with type 1 diabetes. Each CDR3 is given with its conserved first and last residue. Each record gives: J gene, V gene, clone size, D gene, CDR3 DNA, CDR3 protein. A D gene is named only where the DNA matches it firmly. The listing skips clone size in some rows; elsewhere it reads once, few, many or a size class.

TRBJ2-4,TRBV7-8,NA,NA,TGTGCCAGCAGCTTCATTGGAGGGGCCAAAAACATTCAGTACTTC,CASSFIGGAKNIQYF
TRBJ2-5,TRBV18,NA,NA,TGTGCCAGCACCCCGGGGGGCGCCAAAGAGACCCAGTACTTC,CASTPGGAKETQYF
TRBJ2-7,TRBV5-1,NA,NA,TGCGCCAGCAGCTTGGCCGAAGAGGGCGCCTACGAGCAGTACTTC,CASSLAEEGAYEQYF
TRBJ2-2,TRBV2,few,NA,TGTGCCAGCAGTATGGACAGCGGGGAGCTGTTTTTT,CASSMDSGELFF
TRBJ1-4,TRBV28,NA,NA,TGTGCCAGCAGTCCGTTCGGCAGGGGTAATGAAAAACTGTTTTTT,CASSPFGRGNEKLFF
TRBJ2-1,TRBV9,NA,TRBD2,TGTGCCAGCAGCGTAGGACTAGCGGGGGGAAATGAGCAGTTCTTC,CASSVGLAGGNEQFF
TRBJ2-7,TRBV6-1,NA,NA,TGTGCCAGCAGTGTAGACGCGTCTGAGGGGTACTACGAGCAGTACTTC,CASSVDASEGYYEQYF
TRBJ2-1,TRBV28,NA,NA,TGTGCCGCCGGCGGGCAGCCTGATTTTCACAATGAGCAGTTCTTC,CAAGGQPDFHNEQFF
TRBJ2-1,TRBV14,NA,TRBD2,TGTGCCAGCAGCCAAGGGCTAGCGGGAAACAATGAGCAGTTCTTC,CASSQGLAGNNEQFF
TRBJ2-7,TRBV4-1,NA,NA,TGCGCCAGCAGCCAAATTATCATGTCCCCGGGGACCGAGCAGTACTTC,CASSQIIMSPGTEQYF
TRBJ2-2,TRBV6-6,NA,TRBD1,TGTGCCAGCAGTTACGTGACAGGGGTCGGGGAGCTGTTTTTT,CASSYVTGVGELFF
TRBJ1-4,TRBV29-1,few,NA,TGCAGCGGGGCCCGGGGAACAGGGCCCCTGTTTTTT,CSGARGTGPLFF
TRBJ2-1,TRBV2,NA,TRBD2,TGTGCCAGTGGGGCCCGGGAGGGCCCTCGCGAGCAGTTCTTC,CASGAREGPREQFF
TRBJ2-5,TRBV28,few,TRBD1,TGTGCCAGCAGTTTATCTTACCCCGGGACAGTACGAACCCAGTACTTC,CASSLSYPGTVRTQYF
TRBJ2-7,TRBV7-9,few,NA,TGTGCCAGCAGCCCAGAAGCTATGGGGCTCCGGAGCTCCTACGAGCAGTACTTC,CASSPEAMGLRSSYEQYF
TRBJ2-1,TRBV7-9,NA,TRBD1,TGTGCCAGCCAAGACAGGGGGCCTCAATTGAATGAGCAGTTCTTC,CASQDRGPQLNEQFF
TRBJ1-1,TRBV14,few,NA,TGTGCCAGCAGCCTCTTGCCGGGGGGCCGCGCTGAAGCTTTCTTT,CASSLLPGGRAEAFF
TRBJ1-2,TRBV9,few,NA,TGTGCCAGCAGCGTAGTGAGGGAAAAGGGATACACCTTC,CASSVVREKGYTF
TRBJ2-5,TRBV6-6,few,TRBD1,TGTGCCAGCAGGCATGGTCCCAGGGGGCAGGGGGAGACCCAGTACTTC,CASRHGPRGQGETQYF
TRBJ2-3,TRBV10-3,NA,TRBD2,TGTGCCATCAGTGGCGGGGGGGCCACAGATACGCAGTATTTT,CAISGGGATDTQYF
TRBJ2-7,TRBV9,NA,NA,TGTGCCAGCAGCGCGTCCGACTACGAGCAGTACTTC,CASSASDYEQYF
TRBJ1-1,TRBV4-3,NA,NA,TGCGCCAGCAGCCACGGATCGTATGAAGCTTTCTTT,CASSHGSYEAFF
TRBJ1-1,TRBV29-1,NA,TRBD1,TGCAGCGTCACGGACAGGGTATCGAACACTGAAGCTTTCTTT,CSVTDRVSNTEAFF
TRBJ2-4,TRBV7-9,NA,TRBD1,TGTGCCAGCAGCTTAACGGGACAGCGCCCGCGGGACATTCAGTACTTC,CASSLTGQRPRDIQYF
TRBJ2-3,TRBV9,NA,NA,TGTGCCAGCAGCAAGCGCCTAACTCCGGGTAAAGATACGCAGTATTTT,CASSKRLTPGKDTQYF
TRBJ2-1,TRBV7-9,NA,NA,TGTGCCAGCAGCCTCCACTCGGCATCCTACAATGAGCAGTTCTTC,CASSLHSASYNEQFF
TRBJ2-1,TRBV20-1,NA,TRBD2,TGCAGTCACGCTAGCGGGGTATACCAGTTCTTC,CSHASGVYQFF
TRBJ1-1,TRBV2,NA,NA,TGTGCCAGCATGGGAGAGGTTAACACTGAAGCTTTCTTT,CASMGEVNTEAFF
TRBJ1-2,TRBV4-3,NA,NA,TGCGCCAGCAGCCAGGGCTGGACAGCCGACTATGGCTACACCTTC,CASSQGWTADYGYTF
TRBJ2-7,TRBV5-1,NA,TRBD1,TGCGCCAGCCGGCCTGGGACAGGGCTCTTCTACGAGCAGTACTTC,CASRPGTGLFYEQYF
TRBJ1-5,TRBV29-1,few,NA,TGCAGCGTTCGGACCTTAAATCAGCCCCAGCATTTT,CSVRTLNQPQHF
TRBJ2-7,TRBV11-2,NA,TRBD1,TGTGCCAGCAGCCGAGACAGGGGGCACGAGCAGTACTTC,CASSRDRGHEQYF
TRBJ2-7,TRBV29-1,few,NA,TGCAGCGTCTGGGACTCTCGCTCCTACGAGCAGTACTTC,CSVWDSRSYEQYF
TRBJ1-3,TRBV29-1,few,NA,TGCAGCGTTGTTTCCTTCTCTGGAAACACCATATATTTT,CSVVSFSGNTIYF
TRBJ2-7,TRBV28,few,NA,TGTGCCAGCAGTTTAATGGGGGTCGGGCAGTACTTC,CASSLMGVGQYF
TRBJ2-1,TRBV29-1,NA,TRBD2,TGCAGCGCCAGACTAGCGCTAGGGCAGGGCAATGAGCAGTTCTTC,CSARLALGQGNEQFF
TRBJ2-1,TRBV5-1,few,NA,TGCGCCAGCAGCTTGGAAGGTAGAGACAATGAGCAGTTCTTC,CASSLEGRDNEQFF
TRBJ1-1,TRBV7-6,NA,NA,TGTGCCAGCAGCATCCCCGGACCTGACAGCCAACGCGAGACTGAAGCTTTCTTT,CASSIPGPDSQRETEAFF
TRBJ2-7,TRBV15,NA,TRBD1,TGTGCCACCAGCATCGACAGGGTCGAGCAGTACTTC,CATSIDRVEQYF